Each of the 6 T cell receptor beta chains below was sequenced from the same sample in a study of T cells in Graves' hyperthyroidism and ophthalmopathy (dated by TCRdb to the late 2010s). The library was made by multiplex PCR. Sequenced using an Illumina HiSeq 2000. The TCR beta CDR3 regions were amplified from the RNA transcripts. A first-round RT-PCR of the TCR CDR3 used the HTBI primer set with the Qiagen OneStep RT-PCR kit. TCRdb redid the processing of the public reads, applying fastp at Q25 and MiXCR, and retained in-frame beta chains. Duplicate CDR3 protein sequences are folded into a single record with the most common DNA and genes. The sample table records around 350,000 distinct CDR3 sequences; about 15% of these occur just once. The top ten hold about 27% of the sample. Source material: blood. All receptors come from a woman younger than 30 with Graves' hyperthyroidism that later progressed to Graves' ophthalmopathy.

The CDR3 region is CASSLETGQLSYNEQFF. The CDR3 DNA sequence: TGCGCCAGCAGCCTGGAAACGGGACAGCTTTCCTACAATGAGCAGTTCTTC. The V call is TRBV4-1, the J call TRBJ2-1, with TRBD1 matching over 7 bases. J lost 1 base, V lost 4 bases, and 10 bases had no gene match. Germline CDR1 MGHRA, CDR2 YSYEKL. The CDR3 covers 17 residues.

The chain links TRBV5-5 to TRBJ1-4; the D is unclear. Trimming cost V 0 bases and J 4 bases, with 7 bases left between them. The CDR3 is made up of 14 amino acids. Germline V gene data show CDR1 as SGHKS and CDR2 as YYEKEE (reference sequence). CDR3 loop: CASSLGQVNEKLFF. In DNA, the CDR3 is TGTGCCAGCAGCTTGGGGCAGGTTAATGAAAAACTGTTTTTT.

The table lists this clonotype with many counts. The rearrangement joins TRBV13 to TRBJ1-2, with 7 nucleotides matching TRBD1. Trimming at V came to 2 bases and at J to 4 bases, leaving 4 bases not matched to a gene. Germline-derived CDR1 and CDR2 are PRHDT and FYEKMQ (reference sequence). The CDR3 runs to 14 residues. This CDR3 reads CASSLYRGSYGYTF. The CDR3 bases are TGTGCCAGCAGCTTATACAGGGGTAGCTATGGCTACACCTTC.

This clonotype was picked up many times. The rearrangement uses TRBV11-2 and TRBJ1-2; D might be TRBD1 (5 bases). Germline-derived CDR1 and CDR2 are SGHAT and FQNNGV. Trimming removed 4 bases from V and 8 bases from J, with 26 bases in between. The CDR3 loop spans 17 amino acids. CDR3 protein: CASSSPRRDLDYRGYTF. CDR3 sequence (DNA): TGTGCCAGCAGCTCCCCTCGCAGGGATCTTGACTATAGGGGCTACACCTTC.

This clonotype was seen only a few times. The gene calls are TRBV19 and TRBJ1-5; unclear D gene. V dropped 3 bases and J dropped 6 bases, with 15 bases sitting between them. This CDR3 region has 15 residues. Germline assignment: CDR1 LNHDA and CDR2 SQIVND (reference sequence). The CDR3 DNA is TGTGCCAGTAGTATTTATCCCGGGATCGCTCAGCCCCAGCATTTT. Translation: CASSIYPGIAQPQHF. Full variable domain (remainder filled in from reference TRBV19 and TRBJ1-5): DGGITQSPKYLFRKEGQNVTLSCEQNLNHDAMYWYRQDPGQGLRLIYYSQIVNDFQKGDIAEGYSVSREKKESFPLTVTSAQKNPTAFYLCASSIYPGIAQPQHFGDGTRLSIL.

The chain couples TRBV4-2 to TRBJ1-4; tentatively, D is TRBD1 (6 bases). CDR1 and CDR2 from the germline V gene are LGHNA and YNFKEQ. Trimming took 0 bases from V and 8 from J, leaving 16 bases between them. This CDR3 region has 16 residues. The CDR3 is CASSQDGGGAGEKLFF. The CDR3 DNA is TGTGCCAGCAGCCAAGATGGCGGGGGGGCGGGGGAAAAACTGTTTTTT.